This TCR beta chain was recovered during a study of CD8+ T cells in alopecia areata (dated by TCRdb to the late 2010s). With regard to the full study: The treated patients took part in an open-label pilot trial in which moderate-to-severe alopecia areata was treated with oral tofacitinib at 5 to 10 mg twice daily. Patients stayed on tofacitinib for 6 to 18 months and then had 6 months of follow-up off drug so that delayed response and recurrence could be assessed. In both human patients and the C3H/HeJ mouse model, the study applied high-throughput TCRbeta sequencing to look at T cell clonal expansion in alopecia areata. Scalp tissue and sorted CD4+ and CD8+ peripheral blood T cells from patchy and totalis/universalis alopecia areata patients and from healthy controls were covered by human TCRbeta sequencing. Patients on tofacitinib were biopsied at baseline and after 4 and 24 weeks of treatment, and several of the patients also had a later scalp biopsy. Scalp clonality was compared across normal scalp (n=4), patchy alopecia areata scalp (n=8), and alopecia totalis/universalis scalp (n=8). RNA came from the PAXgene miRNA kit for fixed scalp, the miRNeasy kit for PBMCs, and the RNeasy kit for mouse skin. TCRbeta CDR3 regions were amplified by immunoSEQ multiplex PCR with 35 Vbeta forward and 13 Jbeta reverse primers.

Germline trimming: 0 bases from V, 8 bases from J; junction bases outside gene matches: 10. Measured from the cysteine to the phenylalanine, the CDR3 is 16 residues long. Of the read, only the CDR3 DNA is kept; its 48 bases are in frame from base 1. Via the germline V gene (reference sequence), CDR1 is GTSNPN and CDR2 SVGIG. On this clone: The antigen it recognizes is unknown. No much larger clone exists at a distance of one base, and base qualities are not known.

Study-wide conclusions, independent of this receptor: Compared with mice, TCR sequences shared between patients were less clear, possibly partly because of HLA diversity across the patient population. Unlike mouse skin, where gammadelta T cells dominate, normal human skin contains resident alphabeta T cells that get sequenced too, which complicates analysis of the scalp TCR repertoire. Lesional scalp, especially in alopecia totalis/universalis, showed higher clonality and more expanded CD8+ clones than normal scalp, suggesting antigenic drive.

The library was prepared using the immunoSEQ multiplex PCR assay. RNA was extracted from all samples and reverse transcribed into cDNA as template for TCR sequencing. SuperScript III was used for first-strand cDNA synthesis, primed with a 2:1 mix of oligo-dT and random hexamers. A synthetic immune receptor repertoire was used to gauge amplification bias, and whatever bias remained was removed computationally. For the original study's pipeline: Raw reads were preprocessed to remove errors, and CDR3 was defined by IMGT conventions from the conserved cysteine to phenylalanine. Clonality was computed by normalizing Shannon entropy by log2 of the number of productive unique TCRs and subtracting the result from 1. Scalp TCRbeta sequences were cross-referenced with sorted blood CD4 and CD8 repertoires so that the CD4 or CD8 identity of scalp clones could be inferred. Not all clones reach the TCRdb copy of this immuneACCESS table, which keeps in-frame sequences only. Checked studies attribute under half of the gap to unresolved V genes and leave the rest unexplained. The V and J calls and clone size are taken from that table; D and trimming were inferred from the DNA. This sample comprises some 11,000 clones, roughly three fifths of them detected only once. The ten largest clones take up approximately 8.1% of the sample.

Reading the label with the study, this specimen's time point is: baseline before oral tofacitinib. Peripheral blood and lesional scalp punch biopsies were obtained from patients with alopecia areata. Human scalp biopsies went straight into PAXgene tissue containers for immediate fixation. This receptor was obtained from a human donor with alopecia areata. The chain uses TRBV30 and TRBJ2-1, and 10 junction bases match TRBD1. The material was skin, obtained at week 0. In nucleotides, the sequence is TGTGCCTGGAGTGTATGGGGGACAGGGGAAAGCCATGAGCAGTTCTTC. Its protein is CAWSVWGTGESHEQFF.